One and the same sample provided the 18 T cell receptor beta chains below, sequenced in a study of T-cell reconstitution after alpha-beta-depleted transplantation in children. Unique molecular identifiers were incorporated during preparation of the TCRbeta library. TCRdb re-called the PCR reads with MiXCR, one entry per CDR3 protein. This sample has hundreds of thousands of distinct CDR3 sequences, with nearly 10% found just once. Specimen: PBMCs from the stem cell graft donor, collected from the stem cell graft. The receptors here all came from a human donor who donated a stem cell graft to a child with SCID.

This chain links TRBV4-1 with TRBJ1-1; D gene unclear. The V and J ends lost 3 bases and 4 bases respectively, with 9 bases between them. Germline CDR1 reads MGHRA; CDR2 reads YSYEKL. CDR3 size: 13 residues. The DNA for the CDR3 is TGCGCCAGCAGCCACCAGACGGGCACTGAAGCTTTCTTT. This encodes CASSHQTGTEAFF.

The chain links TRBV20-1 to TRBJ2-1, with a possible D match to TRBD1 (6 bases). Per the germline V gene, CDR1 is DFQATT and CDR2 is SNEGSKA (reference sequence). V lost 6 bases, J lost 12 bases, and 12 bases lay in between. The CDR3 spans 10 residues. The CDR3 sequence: CSAAQGLQFF. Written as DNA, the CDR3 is TGCAGTGCCGCACAGGGTTTGCAGTTCTTC.

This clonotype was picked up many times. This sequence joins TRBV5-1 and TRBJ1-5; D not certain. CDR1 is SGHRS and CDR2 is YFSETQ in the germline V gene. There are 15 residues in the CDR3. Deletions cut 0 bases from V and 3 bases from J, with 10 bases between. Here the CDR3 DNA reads TGCGCCAGCAGCTTGGACGACCCTTACAATCAGCCCCAGCATTTT. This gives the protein CASSLDDPYNQPQHF.

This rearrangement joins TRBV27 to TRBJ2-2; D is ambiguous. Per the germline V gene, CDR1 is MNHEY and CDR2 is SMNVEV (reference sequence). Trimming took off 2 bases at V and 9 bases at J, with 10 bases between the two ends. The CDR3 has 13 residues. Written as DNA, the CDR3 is TGTGCCAGCAGTTTAGTTGGTAATAGGGAGCTGTTTTTT. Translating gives CASSLVGNRELFF.

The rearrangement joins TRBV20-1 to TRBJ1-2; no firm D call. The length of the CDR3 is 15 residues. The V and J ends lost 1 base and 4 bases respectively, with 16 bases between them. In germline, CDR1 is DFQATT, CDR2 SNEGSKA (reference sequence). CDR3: CSARGVGFWIYGYTF. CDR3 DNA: TGCAGTGCTAGAGGGGTTGGGTTTTGGATCTATGGCTACACCTTC.

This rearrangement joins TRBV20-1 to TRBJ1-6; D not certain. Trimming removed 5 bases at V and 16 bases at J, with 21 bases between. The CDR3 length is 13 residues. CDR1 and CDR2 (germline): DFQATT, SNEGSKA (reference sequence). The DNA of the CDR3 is TGCAGTGCTTCAGGTCGGGATCCCGTGGGGCTCCACTTT. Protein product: CSASGRDPVGLHF.

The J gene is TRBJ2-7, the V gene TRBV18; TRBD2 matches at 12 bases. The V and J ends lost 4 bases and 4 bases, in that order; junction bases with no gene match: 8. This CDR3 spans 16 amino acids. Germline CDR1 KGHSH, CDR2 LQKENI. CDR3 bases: TGTGCCAGCTCACTAACAGCTAGCGGGGGGGCGTACGAGCAGTACTTC. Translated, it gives CASSLTASGGAYEQYF.

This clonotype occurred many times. The CDR3 DNA follows: TGTGCCAGCACTCAGACCGGGGAGCTGTTTTTT. This codes for CASTQTGELFF. The chain has TRBV12-3 or TRBV12-4 and TRBJ2-2; D unclear. V was cut by 7 bases and J by 5 bases, with 5 bases left in between. This CDR3 spans 11 amino acids.

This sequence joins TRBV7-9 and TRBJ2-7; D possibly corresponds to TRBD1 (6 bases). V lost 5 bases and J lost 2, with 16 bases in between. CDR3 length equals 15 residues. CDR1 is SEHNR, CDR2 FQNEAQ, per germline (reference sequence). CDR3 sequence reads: CASSPGQQIPYEQYF. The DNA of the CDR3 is TGTGCCAGCAGCCCAGGACAGCAAATTCCCTACGAGCAGTACTTC.

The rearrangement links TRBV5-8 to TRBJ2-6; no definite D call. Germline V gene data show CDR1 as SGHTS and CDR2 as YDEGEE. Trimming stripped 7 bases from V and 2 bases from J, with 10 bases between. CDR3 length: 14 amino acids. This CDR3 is CASSFGPGANVLTF. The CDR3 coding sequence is TGTGCCAGCTCCTTCGGCCCTGGGGCCAACGTCCTGACTTTC. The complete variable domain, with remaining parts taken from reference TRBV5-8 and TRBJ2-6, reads EAGVTQSPTHLIKTRGQQATLRCSPISGHTSVYWYQQALGLGLQFLLWYDEGEERNRGNFPPRFSGRQFPNYSSELNVNALELEDSALYLCASSFGPGANVLTFGAGSRLTVL.

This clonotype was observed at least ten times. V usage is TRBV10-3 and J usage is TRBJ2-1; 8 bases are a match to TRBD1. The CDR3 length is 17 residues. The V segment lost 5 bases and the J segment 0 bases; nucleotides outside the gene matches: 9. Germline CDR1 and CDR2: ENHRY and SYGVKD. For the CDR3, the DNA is TGTGCCATCAGTACCCAAGGGGACAGGAGCTCCTACAATGAGCAGTTCTTC. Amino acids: CAISTQGDRSSYNEQFF.

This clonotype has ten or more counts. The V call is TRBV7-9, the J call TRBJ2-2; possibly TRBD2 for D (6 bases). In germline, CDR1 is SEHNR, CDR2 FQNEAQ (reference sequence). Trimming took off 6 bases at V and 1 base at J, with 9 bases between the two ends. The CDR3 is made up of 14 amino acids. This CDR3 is CASRTGGNTGELFF. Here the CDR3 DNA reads TGTGCCAGCAGGACCGGGGGGAACACCGGGGAGCTGTTTTTT.

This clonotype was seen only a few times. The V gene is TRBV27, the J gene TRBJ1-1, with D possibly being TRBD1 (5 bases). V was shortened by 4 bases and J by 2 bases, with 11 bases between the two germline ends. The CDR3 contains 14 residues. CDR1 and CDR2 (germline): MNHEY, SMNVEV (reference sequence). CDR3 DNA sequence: TGTGCCAGCAGTTATGGGACGGGAAACACTGAAGCTTTCTTT. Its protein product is CASSYGTGNTEAFF.

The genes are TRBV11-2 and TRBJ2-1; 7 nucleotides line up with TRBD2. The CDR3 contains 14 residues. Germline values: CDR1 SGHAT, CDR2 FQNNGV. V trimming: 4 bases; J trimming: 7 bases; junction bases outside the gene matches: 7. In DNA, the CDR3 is TGTGCCAGCAGCTCCATCGACGGGGGGAATGAGCAGTTCTTC. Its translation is CASSSIDGGNEQFF. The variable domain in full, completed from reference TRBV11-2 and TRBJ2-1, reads EAGVAQSPRYKIIEKRQSVAFWCNPISGHATLYWYQQILGQGPKLLIQFQNNGVVDDSQLPKDRFSAERLKGVDSTLKIQPAKLEDSAVYLCASSSIDGGNEQFFGPGTRLTVL.

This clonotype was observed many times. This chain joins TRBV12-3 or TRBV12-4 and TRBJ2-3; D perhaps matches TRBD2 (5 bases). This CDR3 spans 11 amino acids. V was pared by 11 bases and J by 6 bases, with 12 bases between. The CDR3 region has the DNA TGTGCCTCAGCACCGGGGGATACGCAGTATTTT. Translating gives CASAPGDTQYF.

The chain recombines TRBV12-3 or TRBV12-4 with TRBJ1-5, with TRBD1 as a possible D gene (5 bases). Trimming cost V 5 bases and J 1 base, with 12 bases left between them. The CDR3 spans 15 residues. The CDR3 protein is CASSIWGRSNQPQHF. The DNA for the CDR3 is TGTGCCAGCAGTATTTGGGGACGGAGCAATCAGCCCCAGCATTTT.

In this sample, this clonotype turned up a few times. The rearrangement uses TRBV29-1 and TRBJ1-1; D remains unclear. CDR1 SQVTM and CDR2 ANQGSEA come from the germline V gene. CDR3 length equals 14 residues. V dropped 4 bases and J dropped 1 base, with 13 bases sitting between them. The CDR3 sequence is CSVVRVGPNTEAFF. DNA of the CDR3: TGCAGCGTTGTCCGGGTAGGGCCGAACACTGAAGCTTTCTTT.

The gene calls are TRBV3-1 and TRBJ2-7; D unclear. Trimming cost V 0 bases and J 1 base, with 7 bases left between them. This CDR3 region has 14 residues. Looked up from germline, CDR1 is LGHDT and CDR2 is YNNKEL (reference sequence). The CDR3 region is CASSQEGGSYEQYF. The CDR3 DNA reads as TGTGCCAGCAGCCAAGAGGGCGGTTCCTACGAGCAGTACTTC.